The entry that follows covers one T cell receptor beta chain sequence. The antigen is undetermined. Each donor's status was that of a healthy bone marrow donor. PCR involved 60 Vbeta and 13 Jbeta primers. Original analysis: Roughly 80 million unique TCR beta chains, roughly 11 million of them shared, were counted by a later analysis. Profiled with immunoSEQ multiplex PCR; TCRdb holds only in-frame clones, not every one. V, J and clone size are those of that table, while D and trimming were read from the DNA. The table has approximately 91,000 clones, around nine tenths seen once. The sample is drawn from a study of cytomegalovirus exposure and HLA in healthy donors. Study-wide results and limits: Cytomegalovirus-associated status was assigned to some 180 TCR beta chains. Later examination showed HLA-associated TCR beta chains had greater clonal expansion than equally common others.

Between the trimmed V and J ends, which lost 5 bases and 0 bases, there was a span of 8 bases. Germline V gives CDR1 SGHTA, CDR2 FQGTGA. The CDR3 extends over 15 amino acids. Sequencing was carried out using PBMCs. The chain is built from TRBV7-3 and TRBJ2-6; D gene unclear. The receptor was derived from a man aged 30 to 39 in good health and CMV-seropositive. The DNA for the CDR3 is TGTGCCAGCAGCCCGGGTTTCTCTGGGGCCAACGTCCTGACTTTC. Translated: CASSPGFSGANVLTF.